This T cell receptor (beta chain) was captured in a study of neurological immune-mediated disorders (dated by TCRdb to about 2019). Looking at the study overall: Among the approximately 35 multiple sclerosis patients, relapsing-remitting MS accounted for 31 and secondary progressive MS accounted for 3. Using UMI-based sequencing, the study compared peripheral blood TCR-beta repertoires from patients with HTLV-I-associated myelopathy (HAM/TSP), patients with multiple sclerosis, and healthy controls. Longitudinal samples, technical triplicates and paired sorted CD4+ and CD8+ T-cell subsets, alongside PBMC samples, were included among the roughly 100 TCR-beta libraries. The cohort was made up of about 65 subjects, consisting of roughly 14 HAM/TSP patients, some 34 multiple sclerosis patients and 20 healthy controls.

CDR1 ENHRY and CDR2 SYGVKD are derived from the germline V gene. V gives up 3 bases and J gives up 1 base, and the segment between their germline ends measures 10 bases. Inclusive of the bounding cysteine and phenylalanine, the CDR3 is 15 residues long. Only CDR3 DNA is held: 45 bases, read in frame from base 1. This clonotype was counted at least ten times. Its antigen is currently not known. Base qualities are not at hand, and no much larger clone is one base apart. Libraries from unsorted PBMCs were made from 2 million PBMCs kept in RNAlater at -80 degrees C until RNA extraction. Multiple sclerosis patients were enrolled in a US clinical protocol under which disease progression was evaluated by magnetic resonance imaging. Peripheral blood was subjected to Ficoll-Hypaque density gradient centrifugation to isolate PBMCs, which were then cryopreserved in liquid nitrogen. To synthesize cDNA, template-switch 5'RACE was performed with a primer carrying a 10-nucleotide random unique molecular identifier so that each TCR transcript was tagged. Each sequencing run produced over 190 million TCR-beta sequences covering 15-18 subjects. The RNeasy kit was used to extract total RNA. TCR-beta VDJ regions were amplified with primers for the TCR constant region and the 5'RACE anchor, using the KAPA Real-time Library Amplification kit. Sample indexes and Illumina adaptors were added in a first PCR, after which library yield was increased in a second PCR. After Ampure bead purification, the TCR product of roughly 650 bp was size-selected on a 2% E-gel SizeSelection system. Before pooling, library quality was checked on a Bioanalyzer, concentration was measured with Qubit, and libraries were quantified with the Kapa Library Quantification kit. Paired-end 2 x 150 bp sequencing of the libraries was performed on an Illumina HiSeq 2500. To increase sequence diversity, roughly 24-32% phiX was spiked into each library pool. The authors' pipeline ran thus. The UMI-based MiGEC pipeline processed quality-filtered reads and removed over 85% of raw TCR sequences during error correction. VDJ genes were aligned to IMGT germline references, and clonotypes were defined by unique CDR3 amino acid sequence plus V-J genes. Clonal expansion, Shannon diversity and CDR3 relatedness were evaluated with VDJtools (CalcPairwiseDistances, ClusterSamples), while phylogenetic trees were built in CLCbio workbench. Using coefficient-of-variation modelling across technical triplicates, the study counted a clone as expanded if it had at least 8 unique UMIs. TCRdb ran its own pipeline on the public reads, namely fastp trimming at Q25 and MiXCR clone calling, and kept in-frame beta chains. Duplicate CDR3 protein sequences are folded into a single record with the most common DNA and genes. The V and J calls here are based on TCRdb, not the publication. The sample table shows about 89,000 distinct CDR3 sequences, and 2.5% to 3% are seen once. The ten largest clones represent 0.95% to 1.3% of the sample.

Results and caveats for the whole study, not just this receptor: No identical CDR3 amino acid sequences were found to be shared among expanded clones across subjects, suggesting that TCR-beta repertoires were private in all groups. The MS cluster showed no association with clinical or MRI features, and the authors stated that larger cohorts are needed. Repertoires from 18 of 34 MS patients were grouped by phylogenetic analysis into a cluster of related CDR3 sequences, suggesting a possible repertoire-level signature. TCR clonal expansion was highest in HAM/TSP patients and lowest in MS patients, with MS patients falling below even healthy controls.

The V gene is TRBV10-3 and the J gene is TRBJ1-5, and the D gene may be TRBD1, 6 bases matching. Sequencing used PBMCs. This receptor was taken from a woman younger than 45 with multiple sclerosis. The CDR3: CAISDGGTSNQPQHF. The bases are TGTGCCATCAGTGACGGGGGGACAAGCAATCAGCCCCAGCATTTT.